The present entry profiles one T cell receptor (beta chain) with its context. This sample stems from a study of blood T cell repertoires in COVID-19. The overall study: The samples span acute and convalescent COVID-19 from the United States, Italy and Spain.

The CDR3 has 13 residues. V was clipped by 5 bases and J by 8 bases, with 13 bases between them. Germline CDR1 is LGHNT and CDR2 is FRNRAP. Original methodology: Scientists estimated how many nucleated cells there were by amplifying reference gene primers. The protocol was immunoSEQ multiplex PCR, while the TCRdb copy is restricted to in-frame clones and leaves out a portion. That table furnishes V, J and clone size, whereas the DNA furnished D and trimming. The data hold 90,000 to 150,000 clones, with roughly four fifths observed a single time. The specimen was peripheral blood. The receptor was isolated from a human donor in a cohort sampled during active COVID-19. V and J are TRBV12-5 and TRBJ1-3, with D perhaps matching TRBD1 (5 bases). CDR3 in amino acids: CASGDSFLDTIYF. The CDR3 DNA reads TGTGCTAGTGGTGACAGTTTTCTGGACACCATATATTTT.